This T cell receptor (beta chain) emerged from a study of T cell responses to AZD1222 COVID-19 vaccine. Study information: Analysis merged second doses at about 4 or about 12 weeks. Study-level points and caveats: Donor demographics were predominantly white British with a female majority; clonal diversity may be underestimated. Among AZD1222 vaccinees, only six or seven were seropositive at baseline. Vaccine-associated CD4 TCRs ranged over spike, dominating at 160-218 and 743-854.

On this clone itself: The antigen remains undetermined.

The germline V gene encodes CDR1 SGHAT and CDR2 FQNNGV. This CDR3 has 17 amino acids. V was clipped by 5 bases and J by 7 bases, with 23 bases between them. TCRdb's copy holds only in-frame clones and misses some; the assay was immunoSEQ multiplex PCR. The sample carries about 120,000 clones, around 92% recorded once. Material: peripheral blood, obtained on day 0 of AZD1222 vaccination. This sequence joins TRBV11-2 and TRBJ2-2; D is perhaps TRBD1 (6 bases). This sequence was found in an adult in good health. The CDR3 loop reads CASSPQNRDRRGGELFF. The CDR3 DNA reads TGTGCCAGCAGCCCTCAAAACAGGGATCGACGGGGCGGGGAGCTGTTTTTT.